Following are 6 T cell receptor beta chains from one sample sequenced in a study of CD8 T cells in Susac syndrome. The RNA, about 0.5 to 1 ug, was put through reverse transcription using random hexamers. TCRdb fed the immunoSEQ multiplex PCR reads into MiXCR, producing one record per CDR3 protein. The sample includes about 90,000 distinct CDR3 sequences, 96% of them seen just once. Specimen: CD8+ T cells from PBMCs. The receptors were sampled from a human donor with Susac syndrome.

This sequence joins TRBV15 and TRBJ1-6; D is unresolved. This CDR3 is built from 12 residues. Germline V gene data show CDR1 as LNHNV and CDR2 as YYDKDF (reference sequence). V was trimmed by 2 bases and J by 8 bases, leaving 4 bases between them. The CDR3 DNA reads as TGTGCCACCAGCAGACGGGATTCACCCCTCCACTTT. Its protein is CATSRRDSPLHF.

This clonotype has just one count. The J gene is TRBJ2-4, the V gene TRBV7-2; D might be TRBD1 (6 bases). V was shortened by 7 bases and J by 0 bases, with 16 bases between the two germline ends. The germline V gene has CDR1 SGHTA and CDR2 FQGNSA. The CDR3 is 16 amino acids. The CDR3 DNA reads TGTGCCAGCATGGACAGTCCGGCCATAGCCAAAAACATTCAGTACTTC. Translation: CASMDSPAIAKNIQYF. Filled out from reference TRBV7-2 and TRBJ2-4, the complete variable domain reads GAGVSQSPSNKVTEKGKDVELRCDPISGHTALYWYRQSLGQGLEFLIYFQGNSAPDKSGLPSDRFSAERTGGSVSTLTIQRTQQEDSAVYLCASMDSPAIAKNIQYFGAGTRLSVL.

This chain links TRBV29-1 with TRBJ2-7, with TRBD1 matching 7 bases. Losses at the gene ends were 4 bases for V and 2 bases for J; bases not matched to a gene: 8. The CDR3 is 14 amino acids. CDR1 and CDR2 from the germline V gene are SQVTM and ANQGSEA. DNA for the CDR3: TGCAGCGTTGTCACCGGGACAGCAACCTACGAGCAGTACTTC. Protein product: CSVVTGTATYEQYF.

The chain links TRBV9 to TRBJ1-1, with D possibly TRBD1 on 5 matching bases. V was clipped by 3 bases and J by 1 base, with 13 bases between them. The CDR3 contains 15 residues. Germline V gene data show CDR1 as SGDLS and CDR2 as YYNGEE. The CDR3 loop reads CASSARGNGNTEAFF. CDR3 sequence (DNA): TGTGCCAGCAGCGCCCGGGGGAACGGGAACACTGAAGCTTTCTTT.

The gene calls are TRBV20-1 and TRBJ2-5; D is possibly TRBD2 (5 bases). The germline gives CDR1 DFQATT, CDR2 SNEGSKA (reference sequence). Deletions cut 2 bases from V and 1 base from J, with 14 bases between. The CDR3 consists of 15 residues. CDR3: CSARPPPAVQETQYF. The CDR3 nucleotides read TGCAGTGCTAGACCCCCACCAGCGGTCCAAGAGACCCAGTACTTC.

The V and J genes are TRBV29-1 and TRBJ2-3; 7 nucleotides align to TRBD2. Germline trimming cut 6 bases from V and 3 bases from J; bases unmatched to any gene: 6. The CDR3 has 13 amino acids. The V gene's germline CDR1 is SQVTM and CDR2 ANQGSEA. CDR3 coding DNA: TGCAGCGTAGATAGGGACTATACAGATACGCAGTATTTT. Protein sequence: CSVDRDYTDTQYF.